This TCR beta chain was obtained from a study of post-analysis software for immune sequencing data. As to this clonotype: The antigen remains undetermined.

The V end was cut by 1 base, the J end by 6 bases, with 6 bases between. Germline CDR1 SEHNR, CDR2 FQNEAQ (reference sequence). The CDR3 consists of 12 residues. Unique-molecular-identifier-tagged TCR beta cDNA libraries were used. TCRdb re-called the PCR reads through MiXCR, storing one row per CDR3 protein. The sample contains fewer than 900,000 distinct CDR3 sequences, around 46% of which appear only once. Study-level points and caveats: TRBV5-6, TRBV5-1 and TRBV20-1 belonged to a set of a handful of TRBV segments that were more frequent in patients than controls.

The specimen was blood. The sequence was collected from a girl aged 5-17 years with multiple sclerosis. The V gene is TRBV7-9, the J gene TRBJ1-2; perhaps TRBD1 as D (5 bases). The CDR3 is CASSLETDGYTF. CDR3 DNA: TGTGCCAGCAGCTTAGAGACAGATGGCTACACCTTC.